Below, one T cell receptor (beta chain) is given with its context. Antigen unknown. The PCR used 60 Vbeta and 13 Jbeta primers. The assay was immunoSEQ multiplex PCR, and TCRdb's table has in-frame clones only and misses some. Here the sample spans roughly 200,000 clones, approximately 79% being singletons. CDR3 length: 16 amino acids. Trimming shortened V by 0 bases and J by 0 bases, and 10 bases separated the two germline ends. Germline CDR1 reads SGHNT; CDR2 reads YYREEE (reference sequence). The data stem from a study of cytomegalovirus exposure and HLA in healthy donors. Study in general: Among the 370 or so donors who were genotyped, approximately 76% fell in the genetic ancestry cluster that is associated with self-reported Caucasian donors. Whole-study results and caveats: Later work found most CMV-associated TCR beta chains apparently HLA-restricted. The study listed roughly 160 cytomegalovirus-associated TCR beta chains.

The sequence was obtained from a man between 45 and 60 years old in good health and CMV-seronegative. Sequencing was carried out using PBMCs. The rearrangement joins TRBV5-4 to TRBJ1-3; D gene uncertain. CDR3: CASSLGDKSSGNTIYF. CDR3 DNA: TGTGCCAGCAGCTTGGGAGACAAGAGCTCTGGAAACACCATATATTTT.